The rows below give T cell receptor beta chains drawn from one sample of a study of shared clonotypes between healthy human individuals. TCRdb keeps only in-frame clones here, not all; method: immunoSEQ multiplex PCR. The sample yields 2 million to 2.5 million clones, roughly 95% seen once. The sequenced material came from naive CD8+ T cells sorted from blood. The receptors were sampled from a man between 18 and 35 years old in good health. CDR3s include the opening cysteine and the closing phenylalanine or tryptophan. A D gene is named only where the DNA matches it firmly. Clone size is stated in some rows and not others, as once, few, many or a class when expanded.

clone size	V gene	D gene	J gene	CDR3 DNA	CDR3 protein
NA	TRBV28	TRBD2	TRBJ2-5	TGTGCCAGCAGTGATGGGACTAGCGGGACTCAAGAGACCCAGTACTTC	CASSDGTSGTQETQYF
NA	TRBV7-9	NA	TRBJ2-7	TGTGCCAGCAGCACATCAGAAGCCTACGAGCAGTACTTC	CASSTSEAYEQYF
NA	TRBV30	TRBD2	TRBJ2-5	TGTGCCTGGCTGCGGGGGGAGGAGGGAGAGACCCAGTACTTC	CAWLRGEEGETQYF
NA	TRBV9	TRBD2	TRBJ2-1	TGTGCCAGCAGCGTAGCCAGCGGGGGGATCAATGAGCAGTTCTTC	CASSVASGGINEQFF
NA	TRBV27	NA	TRBJ2-7	TGTGCCAGCAGTTTATCGGTAAGGGGCGATGAGCAGTACTTC	CASSLSVRGDEQYF
NA	TRBV6-6	NA	TRBJ2-5	TGTGCCAGCAGTCCCGGTGTTAGCGAACAAGAGACCCAGTACTTC	CASSPGVSEQETQYF
NA	TRBV18	NA	TRBJ2-1	TGTGCCAGCTCACCCGGAGCCGTTGAGCAGTTCTTC	CASSPGAVEQFF
NA	TRBV27	NA	TRBJ2-3	TGTGCCAGCAGTCCTCTGGGTAGCGGCACAGATACGCAGTATTTT	CASSPLGSGTDTQYF
NA	TRBV4-3	TRBD2	TRBJ2-1	TGCGCCAGCAGCCAAGATCGGGCGGGAGGCTACAATGAGCAGTTCTTC	CASSQDRAGGYNEQFF
NA	TRBV4-1	NA	TRBJ2-3	TGCGCCAGCAGCCAAGATAGGGCCGGGGGAACAGATACGCAGTATTTT	CASSQDRAGGTDTQYF
few	TRBV5-4	NA	TRBJ1-4	TGTGCCAGCAGCTCGCATCCCGGGGCCGAGGGTGAAAAACTGTTTTTT	CASSSHPGAEGEKLFF
NA	TRBV4-1	NA	TRBJ2-6	TGCGCCAGCAGCCAAGCCGGGACATCCGGCCACTCTGGGGCCAACGTCCTGACTTTC	CASSQAGTSGHSGANVLTF
NA	TRBV29-1	NA	TRBJ2-5	TGCAGCGTTGAAGATCCTCGGGGACGCCAAGAGACCCAGTACTTC	CSVEDPRGRQETQYF
NA	TRBV30	TRBD1	TRBJ2-1	TGTGCCTGGAGTAGGGGGACAGGGTACAATGAGCAGTTCTTC	CAWSRGTGYNEQFF
NA	TRBV2	TRBD1	TRBJ1-2	TGTGCCAGCAGTTTTTTGACAGGGGAAGGCTACACCTTC	CASSFLTGEGYTF
NA	TRBV27	NA	TRBJ1-2	TGTGCCAGCAGCGAGACAGGAGACTCGTACTTACCCAACTATGGCTACACCTTC	CASSETGDSYLPNYGYTF
NA	TRBV5-1	NA	TRBJ2-3	TGCGCCAGCGGGGCCCGATCTAGCACAGATACGCAGTATTTT	CASGARSSTDTQYF
NA	TRBV9	NA	TRBJ2-1	TGTGCCAGCAGCGACCAGACCTACAATGAGCAGTTCTTC	CASSDQTYNEQFF
NA	TRBV5-1	NA	TRBJ2-7	TGCGCCAGCAGCTTTGACATGCTGGGCTACGAGCAGTACTTC	CASSFDMLGYEQYF
NA	TRBV2	NA	TRBJ2-7	TGTGCCAGCATGTTTAACGAGCAGTACTTC	CASMFNEQYF
NA	TRBV6-1	NA	TRBJ2-3	TGTGCCAGCAGTGATTTCGGCCCTAGCACAGATACGCAGTATTTT	CASSDFGPSTDTQYF
NA	TRBV27	TRBD1	TRBJ1-5	TGTGCCAGCAGTCCCGGACAGGGTAATCAGCCCCAGCATTTT	CASSPGQGNQPQHF
NA	TRBV6-5	NA	TRBJ2-2	TGTGCCAGCAGTTATTTGACCGGGGAGCTGTTTTTT	CASSYLTGELFF
NA	TRBV29-1	NA	TRBJ2-1	TGCAGCGCCAAGGCCAGGGATGTTGATGAGCAGTTCTTC	CSAKARDVDEQFF
NA	TRBV25-1	NA	TRBJ2-7	TGTGCCAGCAGTGAACGCCCCGGAATTCTGCCCTACGAGCAGTACTTC	CASSERPGILPYEQYF
NA	TRBV5-1	NA	TRBJ1-1	TGCGCCAGCAGCTTGAGGGGAAACACTGAAGCTTTCTTT	CASSLRGNTEAFF